At least ten counts were recorded for the clone carrying this TCR beta chain. The data were obtained in a study of human T cells and chemical hapten exposure. V lost 5 bases and J lost 2, with 7 bases in between. CDR1 is SQVTM and CDR2 is ANQGSEA in the germline V gene. The CDR3 is made up of 13 amino acids. Stated time point: pre-sensitization, week 0. The sample's treatment: therapeutic diphenylcyclopropenone sensitization with weekly scalp DPC. TCRdb redid the calling of the RACE reads with MiXCR, one entry per CDR3 protein. The sample holds some 250,000 distinct CDR3 sequences; approximately 8% are singletons and the top ten take around 1.2%.

The specimen comprised whole blood, sampled in connection with sensitization to the hapten diphenylcyclopropenone (DPC). This sequence was found in a man between 18 and 29 years old with alopecia areata. Some clones in this sample may be carry-over from other donors' samples. The rearrangement joins TRBV29-1 to TRBJ1-6; maybe TRBD1 (5 bases). CDR3 sequence reads: CSVQTAYNSPLHF. CDR3 coding DNA: TGCAGCGTTCAGACAGCCTATAATTCACCCCTCCACTTT.